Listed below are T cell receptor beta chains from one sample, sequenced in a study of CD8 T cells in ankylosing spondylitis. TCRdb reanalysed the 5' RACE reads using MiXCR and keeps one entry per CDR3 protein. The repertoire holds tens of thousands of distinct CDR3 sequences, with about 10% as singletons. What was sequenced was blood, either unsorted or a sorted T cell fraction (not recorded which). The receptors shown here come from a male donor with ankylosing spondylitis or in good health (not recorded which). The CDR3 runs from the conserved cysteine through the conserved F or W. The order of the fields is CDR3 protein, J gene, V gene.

CASSLGRIHTGELFF	TRBJ2-2	TRBV7-9
CASNPGQGHEQYF	TRBJ2-7	TRBV19
CASSFGSSSYNEQFF	TRBJ2-1	TRBV11-3
CASSRIEGEGTEAFF	TRBJ1-1	TRBV5-1
CAIRQGGDQPQHF	TRBJ1-5	TRBV10-3
CAIGGGLTESSYNEQFF	TRBJ2-1	TRBV10-3
CSVAGQAYEQYF	TRBJ2-7	TRBV29-1
CASRRLNQETQYF	TRBJ2-5	TRBV7-6
CASMGLYEQYF	TRBJ2-7	TRBV19
CASSPELGVSSPLHF	TRBJ1-6	TRBV14
CASSLVGGENTEAFF	TRBJ1-1	TRBV5-1
CASSQDTAGVTTDTQYF	TRBJ2-3	TRBV4-2
CASSAEAIGYTF	TRBJ1-2	TRBV7-2
CASRNRDRGQVTEAFF	TRBJ1-1	TRBV4-1
CASSLEAGTDAQYF	TRBJ2-3	TRBV5-1
CASMTGRTGGSRDGYTF	TRBJ1-2	TRBV6-6
CASSLFHRASRGNEQFF	TRBJ2-1	TRBV5-1